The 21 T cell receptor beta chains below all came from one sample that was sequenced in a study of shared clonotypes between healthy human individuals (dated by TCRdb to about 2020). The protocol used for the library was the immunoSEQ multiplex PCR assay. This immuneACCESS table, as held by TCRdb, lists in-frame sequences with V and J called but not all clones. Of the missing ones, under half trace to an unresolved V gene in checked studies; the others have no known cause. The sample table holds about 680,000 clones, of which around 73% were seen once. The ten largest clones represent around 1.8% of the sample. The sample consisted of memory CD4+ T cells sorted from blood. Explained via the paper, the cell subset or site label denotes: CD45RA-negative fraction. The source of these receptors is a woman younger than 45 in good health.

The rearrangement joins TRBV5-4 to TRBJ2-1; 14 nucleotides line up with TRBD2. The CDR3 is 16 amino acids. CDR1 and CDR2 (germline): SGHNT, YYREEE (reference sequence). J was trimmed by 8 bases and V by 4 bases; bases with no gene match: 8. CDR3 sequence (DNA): TGTGCCAGCAGCAGAAGACTAGCGGGAGGGCGGGATGAGCAGTTCTTC. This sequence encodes CASSRRLAGGRDEQFF.

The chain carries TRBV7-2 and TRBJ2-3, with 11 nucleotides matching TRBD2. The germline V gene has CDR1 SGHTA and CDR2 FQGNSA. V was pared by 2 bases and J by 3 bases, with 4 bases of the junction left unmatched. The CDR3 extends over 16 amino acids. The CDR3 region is CASSLSPSGRTDTQYF. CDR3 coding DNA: TGTGCCAGCAGCTTAAGTCCTAGCGGGAGGACAGATACGCAGTATTTT. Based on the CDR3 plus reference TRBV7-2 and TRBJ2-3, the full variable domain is GAGVSQSPSNKVTEKGKDVELRCDPISGHTALYWYRQSLGQGLEFLIYFQGNSAPDKSGLPSDRFSAERTGGSVSTLTIQRTQQEDSAVYLCASSLSPSGRTDTQYFGPGTRLTVL.

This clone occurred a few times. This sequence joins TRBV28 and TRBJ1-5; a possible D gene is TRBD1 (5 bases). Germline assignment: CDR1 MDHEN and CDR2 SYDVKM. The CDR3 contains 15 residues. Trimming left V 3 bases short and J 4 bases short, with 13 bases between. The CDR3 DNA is TGTGCCAGCAGTTTTTCCGGGGGAACGAATCAGCCCCAGCATTTT. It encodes CASSFSGGTNQPQHF.

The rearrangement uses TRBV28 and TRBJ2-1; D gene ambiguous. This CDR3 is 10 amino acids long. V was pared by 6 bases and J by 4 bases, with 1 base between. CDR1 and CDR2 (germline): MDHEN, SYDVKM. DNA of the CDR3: TGTGCCAGCAGGTACAATGAGCAGTTCTTC. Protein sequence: CASRYNEQFF.

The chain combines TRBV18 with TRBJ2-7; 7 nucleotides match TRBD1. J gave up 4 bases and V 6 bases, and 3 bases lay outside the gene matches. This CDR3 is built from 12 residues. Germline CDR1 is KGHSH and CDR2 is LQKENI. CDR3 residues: CASSPDRYEQYF. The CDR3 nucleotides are TGTGCCAGCTCCCCGGACAGGTACGAGCAGTACTTC.

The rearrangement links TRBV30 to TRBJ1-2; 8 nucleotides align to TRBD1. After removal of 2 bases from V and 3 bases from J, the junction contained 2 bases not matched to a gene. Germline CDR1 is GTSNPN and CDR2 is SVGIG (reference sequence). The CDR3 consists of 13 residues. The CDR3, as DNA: TGTGCCTGGAGTCCGACAGGGGACTATGGCTACACCTTC. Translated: CAWSPTGDYGYTF.

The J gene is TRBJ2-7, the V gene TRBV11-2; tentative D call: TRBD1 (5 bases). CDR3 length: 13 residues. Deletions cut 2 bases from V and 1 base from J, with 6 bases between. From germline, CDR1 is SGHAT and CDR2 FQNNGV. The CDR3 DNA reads TGTGCCAGCAGCTTAAGGGGTTCCTACGAGCAGTACTTC. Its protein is CASSLRGSYEQYF.

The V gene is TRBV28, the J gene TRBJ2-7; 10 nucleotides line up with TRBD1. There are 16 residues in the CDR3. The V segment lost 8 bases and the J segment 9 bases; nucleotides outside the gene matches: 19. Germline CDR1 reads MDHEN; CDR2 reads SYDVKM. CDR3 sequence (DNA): TGTGCCAGCGGGGACAGGGGTGGGTATCGAAGCGCCTCGCAGTACTTC. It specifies CASGDRGGYRSASQYF.

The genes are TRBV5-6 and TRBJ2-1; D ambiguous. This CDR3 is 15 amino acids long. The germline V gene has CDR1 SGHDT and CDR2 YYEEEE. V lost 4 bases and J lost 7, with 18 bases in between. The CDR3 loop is CASSLLSTLGNEQFF. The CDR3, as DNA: TGTGCCAGCAGCCTACTTTCCACACTGGGGAATGAGCAGTTCTTC.

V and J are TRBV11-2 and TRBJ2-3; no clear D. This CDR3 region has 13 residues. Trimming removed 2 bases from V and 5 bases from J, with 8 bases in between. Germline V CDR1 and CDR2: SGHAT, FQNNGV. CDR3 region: CASSLWPRDTQYF. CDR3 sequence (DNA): TGTGCCAGCAGCTTATGGCCCAGAGATACGCAGTATTTT.

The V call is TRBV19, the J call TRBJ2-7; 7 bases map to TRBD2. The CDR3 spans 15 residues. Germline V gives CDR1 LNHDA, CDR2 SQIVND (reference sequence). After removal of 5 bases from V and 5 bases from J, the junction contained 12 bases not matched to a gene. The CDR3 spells CASSPFGGRVNEQYF. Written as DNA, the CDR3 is TGTGCCAGTAGTCCATTTGGCGGGAGAGTGAACGAGCAGTACTTC.

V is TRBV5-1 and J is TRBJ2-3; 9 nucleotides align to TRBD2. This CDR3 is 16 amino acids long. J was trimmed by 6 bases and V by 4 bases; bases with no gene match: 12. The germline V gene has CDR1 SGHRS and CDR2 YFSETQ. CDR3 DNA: TGCGCCAGCAGCGACGCCGTGAGCGGGAGGACGGATACGCAGTATTTT. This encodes CASSDAVSGRTDTQYF.

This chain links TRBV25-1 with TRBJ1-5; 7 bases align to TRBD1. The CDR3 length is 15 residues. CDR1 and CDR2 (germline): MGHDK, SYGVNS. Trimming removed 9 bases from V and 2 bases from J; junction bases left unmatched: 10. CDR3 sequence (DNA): TGTGCCAGATACAGGGGAGGGTCGGGCAATCAGCCCCAGCATTTT. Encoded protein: CARYRGGSGNQPQHF.

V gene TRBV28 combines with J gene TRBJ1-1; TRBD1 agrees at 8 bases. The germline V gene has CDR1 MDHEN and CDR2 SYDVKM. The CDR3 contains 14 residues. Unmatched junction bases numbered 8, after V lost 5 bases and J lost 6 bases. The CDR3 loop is CASSLGNRGAEAFF. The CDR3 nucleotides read TGTGCCAGCAGTCTGGGAAACAGGGGGGCTGAAGCTTTCTTT.

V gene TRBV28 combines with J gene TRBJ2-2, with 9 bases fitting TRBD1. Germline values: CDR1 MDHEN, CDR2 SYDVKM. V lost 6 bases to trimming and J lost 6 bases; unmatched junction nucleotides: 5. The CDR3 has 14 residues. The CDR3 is CASSLTGGSGELFF. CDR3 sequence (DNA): TGTGCCAGCAGCCTGACAGGGGGGTCCGGGGAGCTGTTTTTT.

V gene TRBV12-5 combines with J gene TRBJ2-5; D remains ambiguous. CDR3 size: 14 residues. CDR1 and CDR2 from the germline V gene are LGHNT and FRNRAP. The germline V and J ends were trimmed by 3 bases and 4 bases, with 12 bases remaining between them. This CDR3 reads CASGFKGPGETQYF. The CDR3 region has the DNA TGTGCTAGTGGTTTTAAAGGGCCCGGAGAGACCCAGTACTTC. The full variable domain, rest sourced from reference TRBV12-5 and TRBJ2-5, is DARVTQTPRHKVTEMGQEVTMRCQPILGHNTVFWYRQTMMQGLELLAYFRNRAPLDDSGMPKDRFSAEMPDATLATLKIQPSEPRDSAVYFCASGFKGPGETQYFGPGTRLLVL.

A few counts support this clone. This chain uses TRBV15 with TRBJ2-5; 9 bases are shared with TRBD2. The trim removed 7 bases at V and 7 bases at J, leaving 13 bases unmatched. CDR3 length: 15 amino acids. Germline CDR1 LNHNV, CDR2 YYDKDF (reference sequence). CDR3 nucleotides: TGTGCCACCACGTTTGGGCGGGAGCGGGGGGTGACCCAGTACTTC. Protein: CATTFGRERGVTQYF.

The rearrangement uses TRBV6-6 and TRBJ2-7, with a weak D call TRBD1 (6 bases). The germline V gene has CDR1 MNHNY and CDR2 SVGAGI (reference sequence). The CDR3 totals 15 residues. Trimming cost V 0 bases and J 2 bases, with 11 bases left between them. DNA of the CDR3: TGTGCCAGCAGTTACTCAACAGGGAGAACCTACGAGCAGTACTTC. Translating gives CASSYSTGRTYEQYF.

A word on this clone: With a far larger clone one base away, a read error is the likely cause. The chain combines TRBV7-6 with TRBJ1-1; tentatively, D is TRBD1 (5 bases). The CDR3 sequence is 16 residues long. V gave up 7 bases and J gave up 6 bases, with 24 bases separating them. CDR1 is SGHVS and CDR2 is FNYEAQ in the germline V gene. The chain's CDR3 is CASNFVLGEGISEAFF. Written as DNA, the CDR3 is TGTGCCAGCAACTTCGTCCTGGGGGAGGGCATCTCTGAAGCTTTCTTT. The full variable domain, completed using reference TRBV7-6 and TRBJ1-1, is GAGVSQSPRYKVTKRGQDVALRCDPISGHVSLYWYRQALGQGPEFLTYFNYEAQQDKSGLPNDRFSAERPEGSISTLTIQRTEQRDSAMYRCASNFVLGEGISEAFFGQGTRLTVV.

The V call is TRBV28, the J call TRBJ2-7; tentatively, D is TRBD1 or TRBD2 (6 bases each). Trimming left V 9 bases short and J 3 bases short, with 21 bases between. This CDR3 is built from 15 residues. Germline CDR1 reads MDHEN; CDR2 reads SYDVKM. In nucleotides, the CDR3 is TGTGCCAGTAGGGGGGTCGTCCCAGCTAGCTACGAGCAGTACTTC. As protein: CASRGVVPASYEQYF.

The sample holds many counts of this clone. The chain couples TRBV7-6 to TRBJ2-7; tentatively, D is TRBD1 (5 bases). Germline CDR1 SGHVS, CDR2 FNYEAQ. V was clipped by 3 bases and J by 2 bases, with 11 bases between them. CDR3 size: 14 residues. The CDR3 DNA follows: TGTGCCAGCAGCTTCGGACAAGAACCCTACGAGCAGTACTTC. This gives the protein CASSFGQEPYEQYF.